This T cell receptor beta chain came from a study of vaccination and CD4 T cells after COVID-19. About the study: Once diagnosed, patients had post-COVID samples drawn a median around 110 days later (range 35 to 161).

A remark on this clonotype: Its antigen remains unknown.

In germline, CDR1 is DFQATT, CDR2 SNEGSKA (reference sequence). The CDR3 length is 13 residues. V lost 5 bases and J lost 2, with 12 bases in between. Treatment of the sample: roughly 10-day PBMC culture with coronavirus spike peptide pools or control peptides (ViraFEST assay). With the Oncomine TCR Beta short-read assay, DNA from cultured CD4+ T cells was sequenced. TCRdb re-called the PCR reads with MiXCR, one entry per CDR3 protein. The table shows over 20,000 distinct CDR3 sequences, with approximately 44% occurring only once. The source is a human donor who received a COVID-19 vaccine. This specimen consisted of CD4+ T cells from blood, cultured in vitro, obtained before SARS-CoV-2 vaccination. This chain connects TRBV20-1 to TRBJ2-5; D is perhaps TRBD1 (6 bases). CDR3 residues: CSALGHMQETQYF. For the CDR3, the DNA is TGCAGTGCTCTGGGACACATGCAAGAGACCCAGTACTTC.